This section outlines one T cell receptor (beta chain) sequence together with its context. The data originate from a study of blood T cell repertoires in COVID-19. About the study: The United States, Italy and Spain provided the acute and convalescent COVID-19 samples.

The data were produced by immunoSEQ multiplex PCR, yet TCRdb's version contains in-frame clones alone and is incomplete. The sample has some 300,000 clones; nearly 90% are singletons. There are 18 residues in the CDR3. Germline values: CDR1 MNHEY, CDR2 SMNVEV (reference sequence). V was clipped by 6 bases and J by 1 base, with 19 bases between them. Enrolled through a virtual design, the participants were between about 18 and 100 years of age and came from 24 US areas. Before being deemed recovered, Cohort 3 donors had two negative PCRs, clearance, or symptom resolution. The sample comprised PBMCs or T cells enriched from blood (not recorded which). This chain uses TRBV27 with TRBJ2-6, with D possibly matching TRBD1 (5 bases). The receptor was derived from a woman aged 25 to 39 who had recovered from COVID-19. The CDR3 loop is CASSRQFLRGSGANVLTF. CDR3 DNA: TGTGCCAGCAGCCGACAGTTCCTAAGGGGTTCTGGGGCCAACGTCCTGACTTTC.